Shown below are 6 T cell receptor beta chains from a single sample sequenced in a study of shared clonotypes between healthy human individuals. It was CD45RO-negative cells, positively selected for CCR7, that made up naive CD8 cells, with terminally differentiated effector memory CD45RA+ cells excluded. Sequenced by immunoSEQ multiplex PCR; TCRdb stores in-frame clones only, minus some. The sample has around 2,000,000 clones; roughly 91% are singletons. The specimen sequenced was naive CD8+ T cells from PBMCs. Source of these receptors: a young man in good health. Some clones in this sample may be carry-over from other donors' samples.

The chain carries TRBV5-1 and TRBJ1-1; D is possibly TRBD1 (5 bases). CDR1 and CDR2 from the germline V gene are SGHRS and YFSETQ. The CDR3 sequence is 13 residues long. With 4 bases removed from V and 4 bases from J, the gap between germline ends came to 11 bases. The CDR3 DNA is TGCGCCAGCAGCCCCAGGGTGGCCACTGAAGCTTTCTTT. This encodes CASSPRVATEAFF.

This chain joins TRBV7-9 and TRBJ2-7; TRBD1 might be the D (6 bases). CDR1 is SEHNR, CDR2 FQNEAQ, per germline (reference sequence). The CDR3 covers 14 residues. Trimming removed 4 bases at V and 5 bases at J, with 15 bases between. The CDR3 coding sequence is TGTGCCAGCAGCTCATATAGCTACAGGGACGAGCAGTACTTC. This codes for CASSSYSYRDEQYF.

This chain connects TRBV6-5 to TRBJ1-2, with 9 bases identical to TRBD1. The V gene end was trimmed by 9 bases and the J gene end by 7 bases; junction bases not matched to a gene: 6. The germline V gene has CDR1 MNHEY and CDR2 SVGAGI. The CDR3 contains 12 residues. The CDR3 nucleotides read TGTGCCAGTGGGACAGGGCCACGTGGCTACACCTTC. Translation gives CASGTGPRGYTF.

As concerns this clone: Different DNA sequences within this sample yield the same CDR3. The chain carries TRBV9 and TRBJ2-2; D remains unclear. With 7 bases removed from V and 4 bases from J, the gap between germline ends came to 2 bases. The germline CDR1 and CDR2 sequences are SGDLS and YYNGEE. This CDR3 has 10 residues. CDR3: CASGTGELFF. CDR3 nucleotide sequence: TGTGCCAGCGGCACCGGGGAGCTGTTTTTT.

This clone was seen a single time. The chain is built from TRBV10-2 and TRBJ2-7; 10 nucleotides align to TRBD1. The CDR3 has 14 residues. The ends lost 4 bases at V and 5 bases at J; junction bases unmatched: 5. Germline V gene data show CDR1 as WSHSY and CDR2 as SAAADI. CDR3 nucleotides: TGCGCCAGCAGTGGGGACAGGGGAACCCACGAGCAGTACTTC. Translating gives CASSGDRGTHEQYF.

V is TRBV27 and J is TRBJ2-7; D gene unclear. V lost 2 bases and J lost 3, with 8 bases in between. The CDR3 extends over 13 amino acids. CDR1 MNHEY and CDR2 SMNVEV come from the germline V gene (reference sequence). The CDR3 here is CASSLETDYEQYF. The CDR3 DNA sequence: TGTGCCAGCAGTTTAGAAACAGACTACGAGCAGTACTTC.